The 24 T cell receptor beta chains in this list originate from one sample, sequenced in a study of T cells expressing NK-cell markers. TCRdb derives one entry per CDR3 protein from the 5' RACE reads, leaving out DNA. In total, the table holds 500,000 to 700,000 distinct CDR3 sequences. The sample taken for sequencing was blood T cells: a sorted CD56 or NKG2C T cell subset, CD4+ or CD8+ T cells, or bulk PBMC T cells (not recorded which). These receptors came from a young man in good health.

This chain's CDR3 is CSARFLAGANEQFF. V and J are TRBV20-1 and TRBJ2-1; TCRdb lists TRBD2, though no DNA is available to test this call. Per germline, CDR1 DFQATT and CDR2 SNEGSKA (reference sequence). The CDR3 runs 14 residues.

J is TRBJ2-1 and V is TRBV24-1. Germline CDR1 KGHDR, CDR2 SFDVKD. The CDR3 contains 13 residues. CDR3 loop: CATSGSEYNEQFF.

The chain joins TRBV29-1 to TRBJ2-1; the D call of TRBD1 rests on TCRdb alone, since no DNA is present to check it. There are 11 residues in the CDR3. Germline CDR1 SQVTM, CDR2 ANQGSEA. The CDR3 sequence is CSATEGPEQFF.

The gene calls are TRBV7-6 and TRBJ2-7. CDR3 size: 15 residues. Looked up from germline, CDR1 is SGHVS and CDR2 is FNYEAQ. CDR3 in amino acids: CASSLGNAAGYEQYF.

The chain uses TRBV20-1 and TRBJ1-5; TCRdb lists TRBD1, though no DNA is available to test this call. Looked up from germline, CDR1 is DFQATT and CDR2 is SNEGSKA (reference sequence). This CDR3 has 14 residues. This chain's CDR3 is CSASPGGFNQPQHF.

The chain is built from TRBV12-3 or TRBV12-4 and TRBJ2-3; TCRdb's assignment of TRBD2 cannot be checked, as there is no DNA. CDR3 length equals 15 residues. CDR3 loop: CASSFDGSIADTQYF.

The chain employs TRBV29-1 and TRBJ2-7; TCRdb's D call, TRBD1, is unchecked because there is no DNA. This CDR3 is 12 amino acids long. CDR1 is SQVTM and CDR2 is ANQGSEA in the germline V gene. CDR3 residues: CSVQGDAYEQYF.

CDR3 protein: CASTHTGTKNTGELFF. The J gene is TRBJ2-2, the V gene TRBV12-3 or TRBV12-4; without DNA, the TCRdb call of TRBD1 cannot be checked. The CDR3 runs to 16 residues.

The V call is TRBV10-2, the J call TRBJ2-1; TCRdb calls TRBD2, which cannot be checked without DNA. Germline loops: CDR1 WSHSY, CDR2 SAAADI. The CDR3 is 12 amino acids. The CDR3 sequence: CASSASGGVEFF.

CDR3 in amino acids: CASSGGAMENIQYF. V is TRBV7-2 and J is TRBJ2-4; the TRBD1 assignment by TCRdb is unverifiable without DNA. The CDR3 spans 14 residues. In germline, CDR1 is SGHTA, CDR2 FQGNSA.

V is TRBV21-1 and J is TRBJ2-5. TRBV21-1 is termed a pseudogene. This CDR3 has 12 residues. CDR3 in amino acids: CASSTMNQTQYF.

The chain has TRBV19 and TRBJ1-5. The CDR3 sequence is 11 residues long. In germline, CDR1 is LNHDA, CDR2 SQIVND (reference sequence). The chain's CDR3 is CAGGYNQPQHF.

This chain uses TRBV27 with TRBJ1-5. The CDR3 is made up of 15 amino acids. CDR1 is MNHEY and CDR2 is SMNVEV in the germline V gene (reference sequence). The CDR3 loop is CASSLSGGAGQPQHF.

The chain joins TRBV9 to TRBJ2-5; absent DNA, TCRdb's TRBD2 call cannot be checked. The CDR3 is 16 residues long. Germline-derived CDR1 and CDR2 are SGDLS and YYNGEE. CDR3: CASSLRAGPNQETQYF.

The rearrangement links TRBV29-1 to TRBJ2-1. CDR1 and CDR2 from the germline V gene are SQVTM and ANQGSEA. This CDR3 is built from 13 residues. The CDR3 spells CSVRGERHNEQFF.

The chain has TRBV6-1 and TRBJ1-1; TCRdb indicates TRBD1, and absent DNA this call remains unverified. Germline assignment: CDR1 MNHNS and CDR2 SASEGT. CDR3 length: 14 residues. The CDR3 region is CASSVPCEGCEAFF.

The genes are TRBV5-1 and TRBJ2-5; there is no DNA to check the TCRdb D call of TRBD2. The CDR3 consists of 14 residues. CDR1 SGHRS and CDR2 YFSETQ come from the germline V gene. The CDR3 sequence: CASKTGQSQETQYF.

The CDR3 reads CASSMAVSGEQYF. J is TRBJ2-7 and V is TRBV25-1. This CDR3 comprises 13 residues. Germline V gene lookup returns CDR1 MGHDK and CDR2 SYGVNS.

This chain links TRBV12-3 or TRBV12-4 with TRBJ2-6. CDR3 length: 12 amino acids. CDR3 amino acids: CASSFERHVLTF.

The rearrangement links TRBV4-3 to TRBJ2-6. The CDR3 is made up of 14 amino acids. Germline V lookup: CDR1 LGHNA, CDR2 YSLEER. CDR3 protein: CASSQDPGANVLTF.

The chain couples TRBV25-1 to TRBJ2-1; absent DNA, TCRdb's TRBD2 call cannot be checked. This CDR3 has 18 residues. Germline lookup yields CDR1 MGHDK and CDR2 SYGVNS. CDR3: CASRAAAGAGGPYNEQFF. Variable domain in full (rest from reference TRBV25-1 and TRBJ2-1): EADIYQTPRYLVIGTGKKITLECSQTMGHDKMYWYQQDPGMELHLIHYSYGVNSTEKGDLSSESTVSRIRTEHFPLTLESARPSHTSQYLCASRAAAGAGGPYNEQFFGPGTRLTVL.

This chain connects TRBV6-1 to TRBJ2-1; TCRdb reports TRBD2, a call that lacks DNA to check it against. The V gene's germline CDR1 is MNHNS and CDR2 SASEGT. The CDR3 contains 15 residues. CDR3 sequence: CASSGLAGGPGEQFF.

The rearrangement uses TRBV29-1 and TRBJ2-5; lacking DNA, the TRBD2 call made by TCRdb goes unchecked. Germline values: CDR1 SQVTM, CDR2 ANQGSEA. The CDR3 covers 14 residues. Here the CDR3 reads CSVDQTSGGKTQYF.

V gene TRBV14 combines with J gene TRBJ1-2; TCRdb returns TRBD1, unconfirmable since there is no DNA. Germline V gene sequence: CDR1 SGHDN, CDR2 FVKESK. The CDR3 has 16 residues. The CDR3 reads CASSPRDRGLNYGYTF.